Listed below are T cell receptor beta chains from one sample, sequenced in a study of vaccination effects on CD4 cells after COVID-19. Their recognized antigens are unknown. Measured with immunoSEQ multiplex PCR; TCRdb has only the in-frame clones, and not every one. Of about 14,000 clones listed, roughly 73% were seen once; the top ten hold around a third. Sequenced material: CD4+ T cells from PBMCs cultured with HCoV-NL63 spike peptides, taken after COVID-19 vaccination. Source of these receptors: a human donor who had a prior SARS-CoV-2 infection. Each CDR3 is given with its conserved first and last residue. A D gene is named only where the DNA matches it firmly. Clone size, where shown, is once, few, many, or a class for clones that have expanded.

j_call v_call clone_size d_call cdr3_length cdr3_nt cdr3_aa
TRBJ2-1 TRBV5-1 . . 15 TGCGCCAGCAGCCTGGCGGGCTCGTACGGGAATGAGCAGTTCTTC CASSLAGSYGNEQFF
TRBJ1-2 TRBV18 . TRBD1 14 TGTGCCAGCTCACCCGGACAGGATATTTATGGCTACACCTTC CASSPGQDIYGYTF
TRBJ2-5 TRBV12-3/TRBV12-4 . . 13 TGTGCCAGCAGTTGGACTACGCAAGAGACCCAGTACTTC CASSWTTQETQYF
TRBJ2-5 TRBV28 . TRBD2 14 TGTGCCAGCAGTGAAGCGGGGGGTCGGGAGACCCAGTACTTC CASSEAGGRETQYF
TRBJ1-2 TRBV4-2 few TRBD1 15 TGTGCCAGCAGCCAACAGGGACAGGGGGTTGGTGGCTACACCTTC CASSQQGQGVGGYTF
TRBJ1-1 TRBV2 . . 12 TGTGCCAGCAGTAGTGGGGCCCCTGAAGCTTTCTTT CASSSGAPEAFF
TRBJ1-1 TRBV7-8 . . 19 TGTGCCAGCAGCTTAGCCCTCACGGGCCGTCGGAAGGTGGACACTGAAGCTTTCTTT CASSLALTGRRKVDTEAFF
TRBJ2-1 TRBV4-1 . TRBD2 18 TGCGCCAGCAGCCAAGGACTAACGGGACTAGCGGTATACAATGAGCAGTTCTTC CASSQGLTGLAVYNEQFF
TRBJ1-2 TRBV6-6 . . 16 TGTGCCAGCAGTTACCCACAGCCATGGGGGGCATTTGGCTACACCTTC CASSYPQPWGAFGYTF
TRBJ2-7 TRBV5-4 . TRBD2 17 TGTGCCGATGTTGGGGGAGGGATCTTAAAACCCAAGGGCGAGCAGTACTTC CADVGGGILKPKGEQYF
TRBJ1-2 TRBV3-1/TRBV3-2 . . 12 TGTGCCAGCAGCCAAAGGGCAGGGAGGTACACCTTC CASSQRAGRYTF
TRBJ2-1 TRBV9 . . 16 TGTGCCAGCAGCGTAGATACTAGCATCGCTGGGGATGAGCAGTTCTTC CASSVDTSIAGDEQFF
TRBJ1-1 TRBV6-5 . . 15 TGTGCCAGCAACAAAAGCGGTCTAGAGAACACTGAAGCTTTCTTT CASNKSGLENTEAFF
TRBJ1-1 TRBV11-2 . TRBD1 16 TGTGCCAGCAGCTTGAGGGGTGCGACAGGGCGAGCTGAAGCTTTCTTT CASSLRGATGRAEAFF
TRBJ1-3 TRBV7-8 . . 12 TGTGCCAGCAGATCGAACGCAAACACCATATATTTT CASRSNANTIYF
TRBJ2-3 TRBV5-1 . . 16 TGCGCCAGCAGCTTGGCCATTAACAGGGGCACAGATACGCAGTATTTT CASSLAINRGTDTQYF
TRBJ2-3 TRBV2 . TRBD2 13 TGTGCCAGCAGACTAGCGCGCACAGATACGCAGTATTTT CASRLARTDTQYF
TRBJ2-7 TRBV9 . . 13 TGTGCCAGCAGCGTAGATTCCTCCTCCGAGCAGTACTTC CASSVDSSSEQYF
TRBJ2-1 TRBV6-6 few TRBD2 16 TGTGCCAGCAGTTACTGGTTTAGCGGGGACTACAATGAGCAGTTCTTC CASSYWFSGDYNEQFF
TRBJ2-3 TRBV12-5 . . 17 TGTGCTAGTGGTTCCCCAGAGACGGGAATACGCACAGATACGCAGTATTTT CASGSPETGIRTDTQYF
TRBJ2-1 TRBV7-2 . . 16 TGTGCCAGCAGCCCCCAATCCCGGGACTCCTCCCATGAGCAGTTCTTC CASSPQSRDSSHEQFF
TRBJ1-2 TRBV7-9 . . 12 TGTGCCAGCAGCTTATCAACTGGGGGCTACACCTTC CASSLSTGGYTF
TRBJ1-1 TRBV30 . . 15 TGTGCCTGGAGGGACGGTGGGGGGCGGCGGGCTGAAGCTTTCTTT CAWRDGGGRRAEAFF
TRBJ1-2 TRBV18 . . 14 TGTGCCAGCTCACCCAACAGGGTCCCCTATGGCTACACCTTC CASSPNRVPYGYTF
TRBJ1-4 TRBV5-1 . . 15 TGCGCCAGCAGCTTGGGTGGGGCTTCTGGTGAAAAACTGTTTTTT CASSLGGASGEKLFF
TRBJ2-1 TRBV19 few . 13 TGTGCCAGTAGTATGAGGCCCCATGGTGAGCAGTTCTTC CASSMRPHGEQFF
TRBJ1-3 TRBV29-1 . . 14 TGCAGCGTTGAAATTGCAGGGTCGAGAAACACCATATATTTT CSVEIAGSRNTIYF
TRBJ2-7 TRBV6-5 once TRBD2 13 TGTGCCAGCAGTTGGACTAGCTCCTACGAGCAGTACTTC CASSWTSSYEQYF
TRBJ1-1 TRBV11-3 . . 13 TGTGCCAGCAGCTTAGTAGGGAGTGGTGAAGCTTTCTTT CASSLVGSGEAFF
TRBJ1-1 TRBV18 . . 15 TGTGCCAGCTCAACCCCTCCCGTAGGGTACACTGAAGCTTTCTTT CASSTPPVGYTEAFF
TRBJ2-5 TRBV6-6 few . 14 TGTGCCAGCAGGGATCTAGCGTTCCAAGAGACCCAGTACTTC CASRDLAFQETQYF
TRBJ1-2 TRBV18 few . 14 TGTGCCAGCTCTCGCGGGGGAGAGGGCTATGGCTACACCTTC CASSRGGEGYGYTF
TRBJ1-5 TRBV2 once . 13 TGTGCCAGCCAGACATCAAGGCCTCAGCCCCAGCATTTT CASQTSRPQPQHF
TRBJ1-2 TRBV10-3 . . 15 TGTGCCATCAGGGATGGGGGCCTAGGGGGATATGGCTACACCTTC CAIRDGGLGGYGYTF
TRBJ2-1 TRBV7-2 . . 15 TGTGCCAGCAGCTTCGCGTGGGGGATCTACAATGAGCAGTTCTTC CASSFAWGIYNEQFF
TRBJ2-2 TRBV11-2 . TRBD2 15 TGTGCCAGCAGCTTACTAGCGGGGGTACCCGGGGAGCTGTTTTTT CASSLLAGVPGELFF
TRBJ2-7 TRBV15 . . 14 TGTGCCACCAGCAGAGTTCAGACCCCAGGGGACCAGTACTTC CATSRVQTPGDQYF
TRBJ1-1 TRBV5-4 . . 14 TGTGCCAGCAGCATACAGGGTCAGGGCACTGAAGCTTTCTTT CASSIQGQGTEAFF
TRBJ2-5 TRBV9 . . 13 TGTGCCAGCAGCCAGGCTGCGCGGGAGACCCAGTACTTC CASSQAARETQYF
TRBJ2-2 TRBV11-2 . TRBD2 15 TGTGCCAGCAGCTTAATAGCGGGGGGCACCGGGGAGCTGTTTTTT CASSLIAGGTGELFF
TRBJ2-1 TRBV9 few TRBD2 16 TGTGCCAGCAGCGCCCATGGACTAGCGTCCTACAATGAGCAGTTCTTC CASSAHGLASYNEQFF
TRBJ2-7 TRBV7-2 . . 16 TGTGCCAGCACCCCTCGGGCCGGGACCCAAAGCTACGAGCAGTACTTC CASTPRAGTQSYEQYF
TRBJ1-1 TRBV10-3 . . 13 TGTGCCATCTGCCCGGGTCTGAACACTGAAGCTTTCTTT CAICPGLNTEAFF
TRBJ2-3 TRBV7-2 few TRBD2 14 TGTGCCAGCAGGCTAGCGGGGGGGCGGCTCGCGCAGTATTTT CASRLAGGRLAQYF
TRBJ1-1 TRBV5-1 . . 13 TGCGCCAGCAGCACACAGGGGAACACTGAAGCTTTCTTT CASSTQGNTEAFF
TRBJ2-1 TRBV9 . . 16 TGTGCCAGCAGCGTAGCTCCCGCCCCCTCCTACAATGAGCAGTTCTTC CASSVAPAPSYNEQFF
TRBJ1-4 TRBV5-1 . TRBD1 14 TGCGCCAGCAGCTTGACAGGGGAGGATGAAAAACTGTTTTTT CASSLTGEDEKLFF
TRBJ1-2 TRBV7-9 . . 16 TGTGCCTTAGGCGGGTCCTCCGGCTCAGATAACTATGGCTACACCTTC CALGGSSGSDNYGYTF